Below, 7 T cell receptor beta chains from the same sample are listed, as sequenced in a study of identifying expanded T cells in peripheral blood. Libraries were prepared by immunoSEQ multiplex PCR; TCRdb keeps only in-frame clonotypes and omits some of them. The table lists about 100,000 clones, 75% to 90% of them singletons, with approximately 6% in the top ten. Sequencing was performed on blood. The receptor set was obtained from a person between 18 and 75 years old in good health.

The chain has TRBV30 and TRBJ1-1; D not resolved. Trimming removed 5 bases at V and 0 bases at J, with 13 bases between. CDR1 GTSNPN and CDR2 SVGIG come from the germline V gene (reference sequence). CDR3 size: 14 residues. The CDR3 DNA reads TGTGCCTGGTCGCGGCCCCCAATGAACACTGAAGCTTTCTTT. Translated: CAWSRPPMNTEAFF.

The chain employs TRBV5-1 and TRBJ2-3, with TRBD2 matching 8 bases. Germline V CDR1 and CDR2: SGHRS, YFSETQ. After removal of 8 bases from V and 0 bases from J, the junction contained 11 bases not matched to a gene. The CDR3 runs 16 residues. CDR3 sequence: CASYPAGTRSTDTQYF. The CDR3 DNA reads as TGCGCCAGTTACCCAGCCGGGACTAGAAGCACAGATACGCAGTATTTT.

This chain joins TRBV7-7 and TRBJ2-5, with 7 bases aligning to TRBD2. Germline V gene sequence: CDR1 SSHAT, CDR2 FNYEAQ (reference sequence). J lost 2 bases, V lost 5 bases, and 8 bases had no gene match. The CDR3 covers 15 residues. In DNA, the CDR3 is TGTGCCAGCAGCCCTATCGCGGGAGCACAAGAGACCCAGTACTTC. It codes for CASSPIAGAQETQYF.

V usage is TRBV15 and J usage is TRBJ1-1, with D unclear. Germline assignment: CDR1 LNHNV and CDR2 YYDKDF (reference sequence). Trimming shortened V by 5 bases and J by 2 bases, and 9 bases separated the two germline ends. This CDR3 is built from 13 residues. The CDR3 sequence: CATSGRQNTEAFF. CDR3 DNA: TGTGCCACCAGCGGAAGGCAAAACACTGAAGCTTTCTTT.

The chain combines TRBV14 with TRBJ2-7; a weak D match, TRBD2 (5 bases). Germline V gene sequence: CDR1 SGHDN, CDR2 FVKESK. Trimming cost V 4 bases and J 4 bases, with 14 bases left between them. The CDR3 has 14 residues. The CDR3 here is CASSLQSGGYEQYF. The CDR3 nucleotides are TGTGCCAGCAGCCTTCAATCCGGCGGGTACGAGCAGTACTTC. The full variable domain, rest sourced from reference TRBV14 and TRBJ2-7, is EAGVTQFPSHSVIEKGQTVTLRCDPISGHDNLYWYRRVMGKEIKFLLHFVKESKQDESGMPNNRFLAERTGGTYSTLKVQPAELEDSGVYFCASSLQSGGYEQYFGPGTRLTVT.

V is TRBV18 and J is TRBJ2-3, with a tentative D call TRBD2 (6 bases). Germline CDR1 is KGHSH and CDR2 is LQKENI. The length of the CDR3 is 14 residues. Trimming took off 6 bases at V and 1 base at J, with 11 bases between the two ends. CDR3 DNA: TGTGCCAGCTCCGAGGGACTTCGCACAGATACGCAGTATTTT. The encoded protein is CASSEGLRTDTQYF.

As for this clone: A read error is likely here: a far larger clone is one base away. The gene calls are TRBV4-2 and TRBJ1-5, with D unclear. The V end was cut by 7 bases, the J end by 2 bases, with 12 bases between. Germline V gene data show CDR1 as LGHNA and CDR2 as YNFKEQ. The CDR3 is made up of 14 amino acids. The CDR3 here is CASTLDLGNQPQHF. DNA of the CDR3: TGTGCCAGCACCCTGGACCTGGGCAATCAGCCCCAGCATTTT.